Below are 20 T cell receptor beta chains sequenced from a single sample in a study of blood T cell repertoires in COVID-19. Assay used: immunoSEQ multiplex PCR; TCRdb lists only in-frame clones, some missing. The table has 130,000 to 150,000 clones, 70% to 90% seen once. Specimen: peripheral blood. The receptors originated from a human donor with acute or convalescent COVID-19. The donor label of this sample is uncertain.

V and J are TRBV3-1 (or the pseudogene TRBV3-2) and TRBJ1-1; TRBD1 matches 7 bases. V was clipped by 3 bases and J by 5 bases; unmatched bases: 6. Germline V lookup: CDR1 LGHDT, CDR2 YNNKEL (reference sequence). This CDR3 contains 14 residues. CDR3 sequence (DNA): TGTGCCAGCAGCCAGGACGACAGGGCGACTGAAGCTTTCTTT. Encoded protein: CASSQDDRATEAFF.

The V call is TRBV11-2, the J call TRBJ2-7; TRBD2 might be the D (6 bases). Germline loops: CDR1 SGHAT, CDR2 FQNNGV. The CDR3 has 12 amino acids. V shed 6 bases and J shed 6 bases, with 12 bases lying between them. CDR3 amino acids: CASSQGGVEQYF. The CDR3 bases are TGTGCCAGCAGTCAAGGAGGGGTCGAGCAGTACTTC. The variable domain in full, with the rest retrieved from reference TRBV11-2 and TRBJ2-7, is EAGVAQSPRYKIIEKRQSVAFWCNPISGHATLYWYQQILGQGPKLLIQFQNNGVVDDSQLPKDRFSAERLKGVDSTLKIQPAKLEDSAVYLCASSQGGVEQYFGPGTRLTVT.

This chain links TRBV7-9 with TRBJ2-1; 8 bases agree with TRBD1. J lost 4 bases, V lost 5 bases, and 7 bases had no gene match. This CDR3 contains 15 residues. Germline V gene sequence: CDR1 SEHNR, CDR2 FQNEAQ (reference sequence). CDR3 in DNA: TGTGCCAGCAGCCCCCGGACAGGGACATACAATGAGCAGTTCTTC. Translated: CASSPRTGTYNEQFF.

The chain employs TRBV7-2 and TRBJ2-5; D is undetermined. The CDR3 spans 14 residues. Germline loops: CDR1 SGHTA, CDR2 FQGNSA. Trimming cost V 1 base and J 2 bases, with 8 bases left between them. In nucleotides, the CDR3 is TGTGCCAGCAGCTTAGGGGCGATTCAAGAGACCCAGTACTTC. Encoded protein: CASSLGAIQETQYF. Filled out from reference TRBV7-2 and TRBJ2-5, the complete variable domain reads GAGVSQSPSNKVTEKGKDVELRCDPISGHTALYWYRQSLGQGLEFLIYFQGNSAPDKSGLPSDRFSAERTGGSVSTLTIQRTQQEDSAVYLCASSLGAIQETQYFGPGTRLLVL.

The chain uses TRBV27 and TRBJ2-2, with D perhaps TRBD2 (6 bases). Looked up from germline, CDR1 is MNHEY and CDR2 is SMNVEV (reference sequence). This CDR3 comprises 15 residues. V dropped 10 bases and J dropped 7 bases, with 22 bases sitting between them. The CDR3 nucleotides are TGTGCCAACCGCTATGTGGGAGACGGGGGCGGGGAGCTGTTTTTT. This translates into CANRYVGDGGGELFF.

The CDR3 DNA reads TGTGCCAGCAGCACCGACAGGGGGGGCACCGGGGAGCTGTTTTTT. Translation gives CASSTDRGGTGELFF. The V gene is TRBV5-6, the J gene TRBJ2-2; 9 positions agree with TRBD1. The J segment lost 4 bases and the V segment lost 4 bases, leaving 5 bases of the junction unmatched. The length of the CDR3 is 15 residues. From germline, CDR1 is SGHDT and CDR2 YYEEEE.

This chain joins TRBV2 and TRBJ1-4; a weak D match, TRBD1 (5 bases). Trimming removed 3 bases from V and 0 bases from J, with 14 bases in between. CDR3 size: 17 residues. Germline V gives CDR1 SNHLY, CDR2 FYNNEI. The CDR3 reads CASSDGGVVPTNEKLFF. The DNA of the CDR3 is TGTGCCAGCAGTGACGGGGGGGTAGTGCCAACTAATGAAAAACTGTTTTTT.

This chain connects TRBV3-1 (or the pseudogene TRBV3-2) to TRBJ1-1; 10 bases align to TRBD1. The CDR3 extends over 16 amino acids. Germline V lookup: CDR1 LGHDT, CDR2 YNNKEL (reference sequence). With 4 bases clipped from V and 5 bases from J, the junction kept 10 bases outside the gene matches. The CDR3 here is CASSPDRGQLRTEAFF. In DNA, the CDR3 is TGTGCCAGCAGCCCCGACAGGGGGCAGTTGCGGACTGAAGCTTTCTTT.

CDR3 loop: CASSQVAGGPYEQYF. Here the CDR3 DNA reads TGCGCCAGCAGCCAAGTAGCGGGGGGGCCCTACGAGCAGTACTTC. J is TRBJ2-7 and V is TRBV5-1, with TRBD2 identical over 11 bases. Germline trimming cut 4 bases from V and 2 bases from J; bases unmatched to any gene: 5. This CDR3 has 15 amino acids. CDR1 is SGHRS, CDR2 YFSETQ, per germline.

V usage is TRBV5-1 and J usage is TRBJ2-7; 7 nucleotides line up with TRBD1. Losses at the gene ends were 3 bases for V and 2 bases for J; bases not matched to a gene: 2. This CDR3 region has 13 residues. Germline assignment: CDR1 SGHRS and CDR2 YFSETQ. The CDR3 bases are TGCGCCAGCAGCTGGGACAGAACCTACGAGCAGTACTTC. Translation: CASSWDRTYEQYF.

The chain carries TRBV7-8 and TRBJ2-5, with D unresolved. The germline V and J ends were trimmed by 1 base and 0 bases, with 6 bases remaining between them. The germline CDR1 and CDR2 sequences are SGHVS and FQNEAQ. The CDR3 covers 14 residues. The CDR3 spells CASSLVSNQETQYF. CDR3 DNA: TGTGCCAGCAGCTTAGTGAGCAACCAAGAGACCCAGTACTTC.

V usage is TRBV7-2 and J usage is TRBJ1-2; 9 bases fit TRBD1. The germline gives CDR1 SGHTA, CDR2 FQGNSA. This CDR3 contains 14 residues. Trimming took 5 bases from V and 7 from J; bases not matched to a gene: 8. CDR3 in DNA: TGTGCCAGCAGCCCGGGACAGGGAAATCCTGGCTACACCTTC. Protein sequence: CASSPGQGNPGYTF.

The V and J genes are TRBV28 and TRBJ1-1; D ambiguous. Germline CDR1 is MDHEN and CDR2 is SYDVKM. Trimming stripped 2 bases from V and 3 bases from J, with 16 bases between. The CDR3 has 16 amino acids. The CDR3 coding sequence is TGTGCCAGCAGTTTAAATTTGGGTAACGCGGACACTGAAGCTTTCTTT. It encodes CASSLNLGNADTEAFF.

This chain joins TRBV7-2 and TRBJ2-5; a possible D gene is TRBD1 (6 bases). V was pared by 6 bases and J by 1 base, with 12 bases between. CDR3 length equals 14 residues. The germline gives CDR1 SGHTA, CDR2 FQGNSA. CDR3 in amino acids: CASSSRQVQETQYF. As DNA, the CDR3 is TGTGCCAGCAGTTCACGACAGGTCCAAGAGACCCAGTACTTC.

This clone was seen just once. The V call is TRBV7-6, the J call TRBJ1-3; TRBD1 matches 9 bases. This CDR3 spans 18 amino acids. CDR1 and CDR2 from the germline V gene are SGHVS and FNYEAQ. V lost 5 bases and J lost 3; bases outside the gene matches: 14. CDR3 loop: CASSPIMSQGAFGNTIYF. CDR3 bases: TGTGCCAGCAGCCCCATTATGTCACAGGGGGCTTTTGGAAACACCATATATTTT.

This clone was counted only a few times. This chain uses TRBV3-1 (or the pseudogene TRBV3-2) with TRBJ1-1, with unresolved D. From germline, CDR1 is LGHDT and CDR2 YNNKEL (reference sequence). V lost 1 base to trimming and J lost 0 bases, with 12 bases between them. This CDR3 contains 16 residues. CDR3 residues: CASSQVRSTLNTEAFF. The CDR3 region has the DNA TGTGCCAGCAGCCAAGTGAGATCCACTTTGAACACTGAAGCTTTCTTT.

The chain combines TRBV7-3 with TRBJ2-3, with TRBD1 as a possible D gene (6 bases). Germline V gene lookup returns CDR1 SGHTA and CDR2 FQGTGA. Trimming cost V 1 base and J 14 bases, with 22 bases left between them. This CDR3 spans 15 amino acids. DNA for the CDR3: TGTGCCAGCAGCTTAAACCCAGGGGAGCGGCCCGATAGGTATTTT. It encodes CASSLNPGERPDRYF.

The rearrangement uses TRBV5-4 and TRBJ2-6, with D maybe TRBD2 (5 bases). V lost 3 bases and J lost 9, with 10 bases in between. Germline V CDR1 and CDR2: SGHNT, YYREEE (reference sequence). The CDR3 has 13 amino acids. The CDR3 DNA reads TGTGCCAGCAGCTCGGCGGGCCTCAACGTCCTGACTTTC. It is translated as CASSSAGLNVLTF.

The J gene is TRBJ2-2, the V gene TRBV9, with a possible D match to TRBD2 (6 bases). The CDR3 has 15 amino acids. V lost 1 base and J lost 4, with 11 bases in between. Germline lookup yields CDR1 SGDLS and CDR2 YYNGEE. CDR3: CASSVLEGTTGELFF. The CDR3 DNA reads as TGTGCCAGCAGCGTATTGGAGGGAACCACCGGGGAGCTGTTTTTT.

The V gene is TRBV2, the J gene TRBJ2-5; D remains ambiguous. CDR1 and CDR2 from the germline V gene are SNHLY and FYNNEI. The V end lost 8 bases, the J end lost 5 bases, and 15 bases lay between the germline ends. The CDR3 extends over 13 amino acids. The CDR3 DNA reads TGTGCCAGCCTGACGGGTACCTATGAGACCCAGTACTTC. Amino acids: CASLTGTYETQYF.